This entry features one TCR beta chain sequence. Its antigen remains unidentified. This sample stems from a study of OX40 agonist ivuxolimab in advanced cancers. Turning to the study itself: Ivuxolimab is a fully human IgG2 antibody that activates OX40 (CD134).

Regarding the study as a whole: No antigen was identified for the clonally expanded peripheral T cells. On average, CD8+ T cells showed a greater number of expanded clones than CD4+.

Germline V gene lookup returns CDR1 SNHLY and CDR2 FYNNEI. Between the trimmed V and J ends, which lost 5 bases and 2 bases, there was a span of 7 bases. This CDR3 contains 14 residues. Drawing of blood for sampling happened at baseline, at cycle 4 day 1, and at cycle 7 day 1. Only in-frame clones appear in the TCRdb table, and some are missing; sequencing was by immunoSEQ multiplex PCR. Here the sample spans roughly 38,000 clones, around four fifths being singletons. This receptor was taken from an adult with an advanced solid tumor such as melanoma, head and neck, liver or kidney cancer. The sample consisted of CD4+ or CD8+ T cells sorted from blood, taken in a trial of the OX40 agonist ivuxolimab. The chain joins TRBV2 to TRBJ2-6; possible D gene TRBD2, 5 bases. DNA of the CDR3: TGTGCCAGCAGTATCGGGGCTGGGGCCAACGTCCTGACTTTC. Encoded protein: CASSIGAGANVLTF.